One and the same sample provided the 21 T cell receptor beta chains below, sequenced in a study of CD8 T cells in ankylosing spondylitis. MiXCR was run by TCRdb on the 5' RACE reads, yielding one entry per CDR3 protein. The sample lists fewer than 500,000 distinct CDR3 sequences, approximately 26% seen once, with about 0.92% in the top ten. What these receptors recognize is not known. Study-wide results and limits: Seemingly characteristic of ankylosing spondylitis blood was a TCR beta motif consisting of roughly 8 highly homologous variants.

Source material: blood, either unsorted or a sorted T cell fraction (not recorded which). All receptors come from a male donor with ankylosing spondylitis.

This sequence joins TRBV7-9 and TRBJ2-5, with TRBD1 matching 9 bases. The CDR3 consists of 17 residues. V lost 0 bases and J lost 5; bases outside the gene matches: 10. Germline lookup yields CDR1 SEHNR and CDR2 FQNEAQ (reference sequence). CDR3 sequence reads: CASSLAATGGSGETQYF. The CDR3 coding sequence is TGTGCCAGCAGCTTAGCGGCTACAGGGGGCTCGGGGGAGACCCAGTACTTC.

This clonotype occurred a few times. V gene TRBV10-3 combines with J gene TRBJ1-1; D uncertain. Germline values: CDR1 ENHRY, CDR2 SYGVKD. The germline V and J ends were trimmed by 3 bases and 4 bases, with 9 bases remaining between them. There are 13 residues in the CDR3. The CDR3, as DNA: TGTGCCATCAGTGACCGCCCGGGCACTGAAGCTTTCTTT. Amino acid sequence: CAISDRPGTEAFF.

This clonotype was recorded a few times. V usage is TRBV2 and J usage is TRBJ2-7, with 7 bases fitting TRBD1. The CDR3 runs to 13 residues. The germline V gene has CDR1 SNHLY and CDR2 FYNNEI. J lost 5 bases, V lost 6 bases, and 7 bases had no gene match. The CDR3 is CASRRDSFDEQYV. Here the CDR3 DNA reads TGTGCCAGCAGACGGGACAGTTTCGACGAGCAGTACGTC.

This clonotype was recorded a few times. The rearrangement links TRBV20-1 to TRBJ1-5; D remains ambiguous. V was clipped by 0 bases and J by 3 bases, with 6 bases between them. CDR1 is DFQATT, CDR2 SNEGSKA, per germline (reference sequence). This CDR3 comprises 13 residues. The CDR3 protein is CSARDRPNQPQHF. Here the CDR3 DNA reads TGCAGTGCTAGAGACAGACCCAATCAGCCCCAGCATTTT.

V gene TRBV7-8 combines with J gene TRBJ2-1; the D gene is possibly TRBD1 (6 bases). The CDR3 contains 14 residues. Trimming stripped 4 bases from V and 4 bases from J, with 11 bases between. The germline gives CDR1 SGHVS, CDR2 FQNEAQ. In DNA, the CDR3 is TGTGCCAGCAGCTACGGGACACCTTACAATGAGCAGTTCTTC. It codes for CASSYGTPYNEQFF.

The rearrangement joins TRBV20-1 to TRBJ2-1; 8 bases are shared with TRBD2. Germline CDR1 reads DFQATT; CDR2 reads SNEGSKA (reference sequence). The CDR3 sequence is 11 residues long. The V and J ends lost 6 bases and 14 bases, in that order; junction bases with no gene match: 9. CDR3 in DNA: TGCAGTGCGGAGCGGGAGAATAATAAGTTCTTC. Translated, it gives CSAERENNKFF.

CDR3 DNA: TGTGCCAGTAGTCCGCTAGCGATGGGCACTGAAGCTTTCTTT. Translation: CASSPLAMGTEAFF. The chain links TRBV19 to TRBJ1-1, with D unresolved. The length of the CDR3 is 14 residues. CDR1 and CDR2 from the germline V gene are LNHDA and SQIVND (reference sequence). Between the trimmed V and J ends, which lost 5 bases and 4 bases, there was a span of 14 bases.

The V and J genes are TRBV24-1 and TRBJ1-5, with TRBD1 identical over 9 bases. Per germline, CDR1 KGHDR and CDR2 SFDVKD. The CDR3 runs 17 residues. Trimming cost V 4 bases and J 0 bases; bases outside gene matches: 6. The DNA for the CDR3 is TGTGCCACCAGTGACTCGGACAGGGGAAATAGCAATCAGCCCCAGCATTTT. This translates into CATSDSDRGNSNQPQHF.

V usage is TRBV20-1 and J usage is TRBJ2-1, with D possibly TRBD2 on 7 matching bases. The ends were cut back, 5 bases at V and 6 bases at J, with 20 bases in the middle. The CDR3 contains 15 residues. Germline V gives CDR1 DFQATT, CDR2 SNEGSKA (reference sequence). CDR3 nucleotide sequence: TGCAGTGCTCCGATACCCGGGGGGCGAGGCAATGAGCAGTTCTTC. This translates into CSAPIPGGRGNEQFF.

This clonotype was seen only a few times. The rearrangement uses TRBV24-1 and TRBJ2-1, with TRBD2 matching over 12 bases. The V gene's germline CDR1 is KGHDR and CDR2 SFDVKD. V dropped 4 bases and J dropped 1; count of bases not matched to a gene: 7. This CDR3 spans 18 amino acids. The CDR3 region has the DNA TGTGCCACCAGTGACAGACGACTAGCGGGAGCTTCCTACAATGAGCAGTTCTTC. Translated: CATSDRRLAGASYNEQFF.

This chain links TRBV5-1 with TRBJ2-7; tentatively, D is TRBD1 or TRBD2 (5 bases each). V dropped 3 bases and J dropped 7 bases, with 17 bases sitting between them. The V gene's germline CDR1 is SGHRS and CDR2 YFSETQ. CDR3 length equals 14 residues. The CDR3 bases are TGCGCCAGCAGCTCCACCGGGGCCTCAGGGGAGCAGTACTTC. This gives the protein CASSSTGASGEQYF.

The chain has TRBV27 and TRBJ2-1; 8 bases are a match to TRBD2. CDR1 and CDR2 from the germline V gene are MNHEY and SMNVEV (reference sequence). This CDR3 spans 19 amino acids. The V gene end was trimmed by 4 bases and the J gene end by 2 bases; junction bases not matched to a gene: 16. In DNA, the CDR3 is TGTGCCAGCAGTTCAACAATAGGACTAGCTCCAATAACCTACAATGAGCAGTTCTTC. This codes for CASSSTIGLAPITYNEQFF.

The chain employs TRBV7-6 and TRBJ2-1; 9 positions match TRBD2. V shed 2 bases and J 8 bases; nucleotides not matched to a gene: 10. The germline gives CDR1 SGHVS, CDR2 FNYEAQ. The CDR3 extends over 16 amino acids. CDR3 DNA: TGTGCCAGCAGCTTAACCGGGACTAGCTGGACCGATGAGCAGTTCTTC. The encoded protein is CASSLTGTSWTDEQFF.

The J gene is TRBJ2-3, the V gene TRBV9; 7 bases align to TRBD2. V shed 2 bases and J 2 bases; nucleotides not matched to a gene: 5. The germline V gene has CDR1 SGDLS and CDR2 YYNGEE. The CDR3 consists of 15 residues. CDR3 sequence reads: CASSVLADPTDTQYF. CDR3 DNA: TGTGCCAGCAGCGTGCTAGCGGACCCCACAGATACGCAGTATTTT.

The chain joins TRBV24-1 to TRBJ1-2; no clear D gene. The V end lost 1 base, the J end lost 8 bases, and 13 bases lay between the germline ends. CDR1 KGHDR and CDR2 SFDVKD come from the germline V gene. The CDR3 totals 14 residues. The CDR3 loop reads CATSDFANMEGYTF. For the CDR3, the DNA is TGTGCCACCAGTGATTTCGCCAACATGGAGGGCTACACCTTC.

The gene calls are TRBV20-1 and TRBJ2-3; 7 bases agree with TRBD2. This CDR3 region has 17 residues. Germline V gene sequence: CDR1 DFQATT, CDR2 SNEGSKA (reference sequence). With V trimmed by 3 bases and J by 5 bases, 17 bases remained unmatched. The CDR3 protein is CSARVLAGAQKRDTQYF. CDR3 DNA: TGCAGTGCTAGGGTCCTGGCGGGAGCCCAGAAGCGAGATACGCAGTATTTT.

This sequence joins TRBV5-1 and TRBJ1-2; 7 nucleotides agree with TRBD1. The CDR3 consists of 14 residues. Germline trimming cut 4 bases from V and 2 bases from J; bases unmatched to any gene: 5. Germline V gives CDR1 SGHRS, CDR2 YFSETQ. CDR3 bases: TGCGCCAGCAGCCACCGGGACAGCAACTATGGCTACACCTTC. The encoded protein is CASSHRDSNYGYTF.

CDR3 DNA: TGTGCCAGCAGCTTAGCGGGGCTGCCGCAAGAGACCCAGTACTTC. Its protein is CASSLAGLPQETQYF. The rearrangement uses TRBV7-9 and TRBJ2-5; perhaps TRBD1 as D (5 bases). This CDR3 has 15 residues. From germline, CDR1 is SEHNR and CDR2 FQNEAQ (reference sequence). V dropped 0 bases and J dropped 2 bases, with 10 bases sitting between them.

This clonotype was counted between two and nine times. The chain links TRBV20-1 to TRBJ1-1; 9 bases agree with TRBD1. Germline trimming cut 2 bases from V and 1 base from J; bases unmatched to any gene: 2. The length of the CDR3 is 14 residues. Germline loops: CDR1 DFQATT, CDR2 SNEGSKA (reference sequence). The CDR3 region is CSARHRGQNTEAFF. In nucleotides, the CDR3 is TGCAGTGCTAGACACAGGGGGCAGAACACTGAAGCTTTCTTT.

The rearrangement links TRBV5-1 to TRBJ1-4; 7 nucleotides agree with TRBD1. The CDR3 length is 15 residues. J lost 8 bases, V lost 4 bases, and 11 bases had no gene match. Germline lookup yields CDR1 SGHRS and CDR2 YFSETQ. The CDR3 DNA reads TGCGCCAGCAGCAGAACGACAGGGTCCAGCGAAAAACTGTTTTTT. Translating it yields CASSRTTGSSEKLFF.

The gene calls are TRBV2 and TRBJ2-1; no reliable D call. Trimming took 2 bases from V and 2 from J, leaving 10 bases between them. This CDR3 is 15 amino acids long. From germline, CDR1 is SNHLY and CDR2 FYNNEI. The CDR3 DNA reads TGTGCCAGCAGTGAAAACGGCGGTACCTACAATGAGCAGTTCTTC. The encoded protein is CASSENGGTYNEQFF.